This is a list of T cell receptor beta chains from one sample in a study of response to subunit inactivated influenza vaccine. TCRdb ran MiXCR on the RT-PCR reads and lists one entry per CDR3 protein. Of hundreds of thousands of distinct CDR3 sequences in the sample, 9.5% to 15% were seen once. The starting material was non-naive T cells sorted from PBMCs, obtained 14 to 15 days before vaccination. The source is a middle-aged man who received an inactivated influenza vaccine. Each CDR3 is given with its conserved first and last residue. A D gene is named only where the DNA matches it firmly. Part of the rows lack a size; the others show once, few, many or a class for expanded clones.

j_gene	v_gene	d_gene	abundance	CDR3aa	CDR3nt
TRBJ2-3	TRBV28	-	-	CASSTLSTDTQYF	TGTGCCAGCAGTACTCTTAGCACAGATACGCAGTATTTT
TRBJ1-4	TRBV12-3/TRBV12-4	-	-	CASSPLPGREKLFF	TGTGCCAGCAGTCCCCTCCCCGGACGGGAAAAACTGTTTTTT
TRBJ2-2	TRBV20-1	-	few	CSARNSGTGELFF	TGCAGTGCTAGGAATAGCGGCACCGGGGAGCTGTTTTTT
TRBJ2-6	TRBV4-3	TRBD1	many	CASSPQQGATGANVLTF	TGCGCCAGCAGCCCCCAACAGGGGGCGACCGGGGCCAACGTCCTGACTTTC
TRBJ2-1	TRBV12-3/TRBV12-4	TRBD2	many	CASTPLAGGSDEQFF	TGTGCCAGCACCCCTCTAGCGGGAGGGTCCGATGAGCAGTTCTTC
TRBJ2-6	TRBV4-3	-	few	CASSFVGPSGANVLTF	TGCGCCAGCAGCTTTGTCGGGCCCTCTGGGGCCAACGTCCTGACTTTC
TRBJ2-1	TRBV11-1	TRBD1	-	CASSEDNRDRGLDEQFF	TGTGCCAGCAGCGAAGACAACCGGGACAGGGGGCTTGATGAGCAGTTCTTC
TRBJ1-4	TRBV5-1	TRBD1	few	CASSLRTGREEKLFF	TGCGCCAGCAGCCTAAGGACAGGGAGAGAAGAAAAACTGTTTTTT
TRBJ2-2	TRBV7-3	TRBD1	-	CASSLQGQKGGELFF	TGTGCCAGCAGCTTACAGGGACAGAAAGGAGGGGAGCTGTTTTTT
TRBJ1-2	TRBV10-3	-	-	CAISGTSYGYTF	TGTGCCATCAGTGGGACTTCCTATGGCTACACCTTC
TRBJ1-1	TRBV20-1	-	few	CSASLDTEAFF	TGCAGTGCATCGTTGGACACTGAAGCTTTCTTT
TRBJ2-3	TRBV6-1	TRBD1	few	CASRLLQGVDTDTQYF	TGTGCCAGCAGACTCCTTCAGGGGGTTGACACAGATACGCAGTATTTT
TRBJ1-5	TRBV6-2/TRBV6-3	TRBD1	many	CASSSGQGVGQPQHF	TGTGCCAGCAGTTCGGGACAGGGGGTTGGACAGCCCCAGCATTTT
TRBJ2-1	TRBV6-1	TRBD1	-	CASRPRQGGYNEQFF	TGTGCCAGCAGACCAAGACAGGGGGGATACAATGAGCAGTTCTTC
TRBJ2-5	TRBV5-6	-	few	CASSLDRPQETQYF	TGTGCCAGCAGCTTGGACAGGCCCCAGGAGACCCAGTACTTC
TRBJ1-1	TRBV24-1	-	-	CATSVGMNTEAFF	TGTGCCACCAGTGTAGGTATGAACACTGAAGCTTTCTTT
TRBJ2-1	TRBV4-1	TRBD2	-	CASSHITSDYNEQFF	TGCGCCAGCAGCCACATTACTAGCGACTACAATGAGCAGTTCTTC
TRBJ2-5	TRBV11-2	-	-	CASSLDRVKTQYF	TGTGCCAGCAGCTTAGACAGGGTAAAGACCCAGTACTTC
TRBJ2-3	TRBV28	-	many	CASSLRGATDTQYF	TGTGCCAGCAGTCTGAGGGGGGCCACAGATACGCAGTATTTT
TRBJ1-1	TRBV5-1	-	-	CASSLAFNTEAFF	TGCGCCAGCAGCTTGGCTTTCAACACTGAAGCTTTCTTT
TRBJ1-4	TRBV7-9	-	many	CASRDGDNEKLFF	TGTGCCAGCAGGGACGGCGATAATGAAAAACTGTTTTTT
TRBJ1-5	TRBV15	-	-	CATSRGGGINQPQHF	TGTGCCACCAGCAGAGGAGGAGGGATCAATCAGCCCCAGCATTTT